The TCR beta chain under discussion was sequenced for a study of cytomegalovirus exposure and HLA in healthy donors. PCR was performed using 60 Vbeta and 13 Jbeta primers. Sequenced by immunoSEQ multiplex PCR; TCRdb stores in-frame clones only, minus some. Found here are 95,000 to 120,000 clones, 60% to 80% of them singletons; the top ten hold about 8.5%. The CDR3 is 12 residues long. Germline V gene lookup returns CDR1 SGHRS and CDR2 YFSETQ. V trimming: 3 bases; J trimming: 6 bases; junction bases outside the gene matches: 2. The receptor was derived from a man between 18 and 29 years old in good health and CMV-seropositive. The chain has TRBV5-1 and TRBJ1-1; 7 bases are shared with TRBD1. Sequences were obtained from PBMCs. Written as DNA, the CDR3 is TGCGCCAGCAGCTCGACAGGGTCTGAAGCTTTCTTT. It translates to CASSSTGSEAFF.